This TCR beta chain comes out of a study of OX40 agonist ivuxolimab in advanced cancers. On the study more broadly: An anti-OX40 (CD134) antibody with agonistic activity, ivuxolimab, was administered to patients. Study-level points and caveats: CD4+ and CD8+ blood T cells expanded clonally by week 6 at 0.1 to 3.0 mg/kg. It was not determined which antigens were specifically recognized by the peripheral T cells that had undergone clonal expansion.

Turning to this clone: Its antigen is undetermined.

Libraries were prepared by immunoSEQ multiplex PCR; TCRdb keeps only in-frame clonotypes and omits some of them. The sample lists 70,000 to 85,000 clones, roughly 87% occurring once. Germline V gene data show CDR1 as WNHNN and CDR2 as SYGVQD (reference sequence). The CDR3 length is 13 residues. V lost 3 bases, J lost 4 bases, and 9 bases lay in between. The receptor was derived from an adult with an advanced solid tumor such as melanoma, head and neck, liver or kidney cancer. This rearrangement joins TRBV10-1 to TRBJ1-1, with a possible D match to TRBD1 (5 bases). Sequencing used CD4+ or CD8+ T cells sorted from blood, obtained in a trial of the OX40 agonist ivuxolimab. CDR3 in DNA: TGCGCCAGCAGTGATTGGGGGACCACTGAAGCTTTCTTT. Translation: CASSDWGTTEAFF.